What follows is one TCR beta chain and its context. The record originates from a study of blood T cell repertoires in COVID-19. The overall study: From the United States, Italy and Spain came samples of acute and convalescent COVID-19. PBMCs, B-cell-depleted T cells, or T cells were the source of the cDNA or gDNA that made up the material.

Authors' data handling: The assay estimated nucleated cells by amplifying reference gene primers. Produced via immunoSEQ multiplex PCR; TCRdb's table is partial and in-frame only. V, J and clone size are taken as reported in that table, and D and trimming were inferred from the DNA itself. The sample has about 280,000 clones; about 86% are singletons. CDR3 length: 15 residues. V lost 1 base to trimming and J lost 2 bases; unmatched junction nucleotides: 4. From germline, CDR1 is MNHNY and CDR2 SVGAGI (reference sequence). The genes are TRBV6-6 and TRBJ2-5, with 7 bases that match TRBD1. The clonotype originates from a woman between 25 and 40 years old who had recovered from COVID-19. The sequenced sample was peripheral blood. CDR3 loop: CASSYLGQPQETQYF. DNA of the CDR3: TGTGCCAGCAGTTACTTGGGACAGCCACAAGAGACCCAGTACTTC.